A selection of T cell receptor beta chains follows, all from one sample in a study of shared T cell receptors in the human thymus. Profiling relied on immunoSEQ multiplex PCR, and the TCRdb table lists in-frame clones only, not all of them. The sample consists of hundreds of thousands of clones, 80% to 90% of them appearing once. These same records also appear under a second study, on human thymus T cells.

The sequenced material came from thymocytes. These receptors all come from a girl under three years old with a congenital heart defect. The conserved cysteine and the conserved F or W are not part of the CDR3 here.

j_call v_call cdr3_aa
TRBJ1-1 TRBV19 ASSLNGGDYTEAF
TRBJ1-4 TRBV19 ASTENFSVTTNEKLF
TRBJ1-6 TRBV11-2 ASSLDCGTADSPLH
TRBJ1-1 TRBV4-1 ASSQSIQGRSPEAF
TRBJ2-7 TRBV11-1 ASSSTRDRPYEQY
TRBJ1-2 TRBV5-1 ASSCGQRGYT
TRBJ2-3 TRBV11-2 ASSFRLAADTQY
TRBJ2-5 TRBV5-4 ASSLMSGCGTQY
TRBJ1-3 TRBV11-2 ASSTRQPGAGNTIY
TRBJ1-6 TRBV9 ASSSPDSDNSPLH
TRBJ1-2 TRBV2 ASSAGSDGYT
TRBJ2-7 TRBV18 ASSLGDSYEQY
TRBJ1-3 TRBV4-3 ASSQTGVGNTIY
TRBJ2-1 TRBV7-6 ASTAPGLQTTSYNEQF
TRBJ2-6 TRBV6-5 AATGSGANVLT
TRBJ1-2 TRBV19 ASSFREANYGYT
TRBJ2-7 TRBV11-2 ASSPSTGRGDLREDEQY
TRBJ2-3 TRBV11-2 ASSNTGYGTDTQY
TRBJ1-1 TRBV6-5 ASSYSRDRRGTEAF
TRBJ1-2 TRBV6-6 ASNGRRGAGEGYT
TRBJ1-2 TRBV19 ASSIPHYYYT
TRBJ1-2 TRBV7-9 ASSLPGQGRYYGYT
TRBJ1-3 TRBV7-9 ASSPTGGAGNTIY
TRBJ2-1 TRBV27 ASSPGVLSSYNEQF
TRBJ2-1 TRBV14 ASSHLWTGTSSYNEQF
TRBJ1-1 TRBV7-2 ASLWRGKNTEAF
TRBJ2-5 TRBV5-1 ASSLDPRGLGETQY
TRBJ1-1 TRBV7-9 ASSPRNTEAF
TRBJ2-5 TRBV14 ASSQAGLAKETQY
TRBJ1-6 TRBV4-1 ASSQGPFDRDGSPLH
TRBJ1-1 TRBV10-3 AISESSRGGTEAF
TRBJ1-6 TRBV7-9 ASSFPRGSSPYNSPLH
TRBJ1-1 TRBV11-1 ASSLGGQGRMNTEAF
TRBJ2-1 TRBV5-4 ASSVRALRISGTGINEQF